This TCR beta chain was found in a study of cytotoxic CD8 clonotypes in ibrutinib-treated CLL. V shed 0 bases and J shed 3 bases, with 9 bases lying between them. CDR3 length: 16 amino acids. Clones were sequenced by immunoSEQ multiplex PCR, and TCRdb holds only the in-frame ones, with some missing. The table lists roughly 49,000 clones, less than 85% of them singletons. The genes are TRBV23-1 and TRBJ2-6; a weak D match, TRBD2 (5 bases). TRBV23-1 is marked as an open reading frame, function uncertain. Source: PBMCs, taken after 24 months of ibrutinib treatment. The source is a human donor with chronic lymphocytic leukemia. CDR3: CASSQSEVRGANVLTF. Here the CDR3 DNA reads TGCGCCAGCAGTCAATCGGAGGTGCGTGGGGCCAACGTCCTGACTTTC.